One sample yielded the 5 T cell receptor beta chains listed below, sequenced in a study of molecular identifiers for immune sequencing clone quantification. TCRdb reprocessed the PCR reads with MiXCR, giving one entry per CDR3 protein. This sample has over 600,000 distinct CDR3 sequences; 20% occur once, and the top ten carry roughly 0.83%. The source material was naive CD8+ T cells from blood, with Jurkat cell RNA spiked in. The subset is: FACS-sorted CD8+CD4-CCR7+CD45RA+ naive T cells. The receptors derive from a human donor in good health. Some libraries in this study had Jurkat cell RNA spiked in.

This clonotype showed up just a few times. The chain has TRBV19 and TRBJ2-7; either TRBD1 or TRBD2 may supply D (5 bases each). Germline CDR1 reads LNHDA; CDR2 reads SQIVND (reference sequence). This CDR3 has 14 residues. V lost 4 bases and J lost 2, with 12 bases in between. The CDR3 nucleotides are TGTGCCAGTAGTACCCGGGACGGAGCCTACGAGCAGTACTTC. It encodes CASSTRDGAYEQYF.

This clonotype was seen repeatedly, ten times or more. The chain's CDR3 is CASSLAGRDTEAFF. The CDR3 nucleotides read TGTGCCAGCAGCTTAGCGGGCAGGGACACTGAAGCTTTCTTT. V is TRBV7-9 and J is TRBJ1-1, with a possible D match to TRBD1 (5 bases). V shed 0 bases and J shed 3 bases, with 8 bases lying between them. Germline V gives CDR1 SEHNR, CDR2 FQNEAQ (reference sequence). This CDR3 has 14 amino acids.

The sample holds many counts of this clonotype. CDR3 amino acids: CSVGGLAAPTDTQYF. CDR3 nucleotides: TGCAGCGTTGGCGGACTAGCAGCACCCACAGATACGCAGTATTTT. The V gene is TRBV29-1, the J gene TRBJ2-3; 8 positions match TRBD2. This CDR3 spans 15 amino acids. Germline assignment: CDR1 SQVTM and CDR2 ANQGSEA. Unmatched junction bases numbered 8, after V lost 4 bases and J lost 2 bases.

Note on this clonotype: This may be a read error, as it is one base from a much larger clone. The chain combines TRBV7-9 with TRBJ2-5; possible D gene TRBD1, 5 bases. In germline, CDR1 is SEHNR, CDR2 FQNEAQ (reference sequence). This CDR3 is built from 14 residues. V lost 5 bases and J 4 bases, leaving 14 bases between the germline ends. CDR3 amino acids: CASSPSAGSETQYF. CDR3 bases: TGTGCCAGCAGCCCCTCGGCAGGGTCAGAGACCCAGTACTTC.

This clonotype was seen at least ten times. The chain has TRBV7-2 and TRBJ2-3, with D possibly being TRBD2 (5 bases). The CDR3 covers 15 residues. Germline V gives CDR1 SGHTA, CDR2 FQGNSA. The V end was cut by 3 bases, the J end by 0 bases, with 10 bases between. This CDR3 reads CASSLEAASTDTQYF. The CDR3 bases are TGTGCCAGCAGCTTGGAGGCAGCTAGCACAGATACGCAGTATTTT.